The 9 T cell receptor beta chains presented below share a single source sample, sequenced in a study of TIL therapy for anti-PD-1-resistant metastatic lung cancer. Time point described: pre-treatment sample, taken before nivolumab and TIL therapy. Tumor tissue came from excised metastases, mostly pleural nodules or supraclavicular lymph nodes. The immunoSEQ assay was v3. TCRdb keeps only in-frame clones here, not all; method: immunoSEQ multiplex PCR. The sample has 12,000 or so clones, around 58% seen once. The sample was tumor tissue, taken at baseline. All receptors derive from a person between 30 and 79 years old with non-small cell lung cancer.

V is TRBV19 and J is TRBJ2-7; tentatively, D is TRBD1 or TRBD2 (5 bases each). Per germline, CDR1 LNHDA and CDR2 SQIVND (reference sequence). This CDR3 comprises 14 residues. V was trimmed by 7 bases and J by 6 bases, leaving 19 bases between them. CDR3 loop: CASKERGTSVEQYF. Here the CDR3 DNA reads TGTGCCAGTAAGGAGAGGGGTACGTCGGTCGAGCAGTACTTC.

The J gene is TRBJ2-2, the V gene TRBV28; D unclear. The CDR3 covers 15 residues. Trimming stripped 6 bases from V and 9 bases from J, with 20 bases between. Germline V gives CDR1 MDHEN, CDR2 SYDVKM. CDR3 protein: CASSPQPGGSRELFF. The CDR3 nucleotides read TGTGCCAGCAGCCCCCAACCGGGCGGTAGCCGGGAGCTGTTTTTT. Filled out from reference TRBV28 and TRBJ2-2, the complete variable domain reads DVKVTQSSRYLVKRTGEKVFLECVQDMDHENMFWYRQDPGLGLRLIYFSYDVKMKEKGDIPEGYSVSREKKERFSLILESASTNQTSMYLCASSPQPGGSRELFFGEGSRLTVL.

By sample share, this clone is large (0.1 to 1%). The chain has TRBV4-1 and TRBJ2-6; D remains unclear. Germline V gives CDR1 MGHRA, CDR2 YSYEKL. Trimming left V 3 bases short and J 0 bases short, with 3 bases between. This CDR3 spans 14 amino acids. CDR3 in amino acids: CASSHGSGANVLTF. DNA of the CDR3: TGCGCCAGCAGCCATGGCTCTGGGGCCAACGTCCTGACTTTC.

By proportion, this clone is medium-sized (0.01 to 0.1%). This rearrangement joins TRBV7-9 to TRBJ1-2, with 7 bases that match TRBD1. Looked up from germline, CDR1 is SEHNR and CDR2 is FQNEAQ (reference sequence). V lost 4 bases and J lost 2; bases outside the gene matches: 10. The CDR3 loop spans 16 amino acids. The CDR3 here is CASSSTGSPANYGYTF. The CDR3 DNA sequence: TGTGCCAGCAGCTCGACAGGGAGCCCAGCCAACTATGGCTACACCTTC.

The chain recombines TRBV5-8 with TRBJ1-1; 11 nucleotides match TRBD1. The length of the CDR3 is 15 residues. V dropped 2 bases and J dropped 7; count of bases not matched to a gene: 7. Germline values: CDR1 SGHTS, CDR2 YDEGEE. The CDR3 is CASSLEDRGLGEAFF. For the CDR3, the DNA is TGTGCCAGCAGCTTAGAGGACAGGGGGCTTGGTGAAGCTTTCTTT.

CDR3 protein: CASCGEGKTQYF. CDR3 DNA: TGTGCCAGCTGCGGGGAGGGAAAGACCCAGTACTTC. This chain uses TRBV2 with TRBJ2-5, with 7 bases fitting TRBD2. The CDR3 totals 12 residues. Germline loops: CDR1 SNHLY, CDR2 FYNNEI. V gave up 8 bases and J gave up 6 bases; unmatched junction bases: 6. The full variable domain, in which reference TRBV2 and TRBJ2-5 provide the parts outside the CDR3, is EPEVTQTPSHQVTQMGQEVILRCVPISNHLYFYWYRQILGQKVEFLVSFYNNEISEKSEIFDDQFSVERPDGSNFTLKIRSTKLEDSAMYFCASCGEGKTQYFGPGTRLLVL.

This clone is medium-sized by share. This chain joins TRBV11-1 and TRBJ2-7; the D is unclear. This CDR3 spans 11 amino acids. Per germline, CDR1 SGHAT and CDR2 FQDESV (reference sequence). With 1 base removed from V and 7 bases from J, the gap between germline ends came to 5 bases. The CDR3 region is CASSLDMEQYF. CDR3 nucleotides: TGTGCCAGCAGCTTAGATATGGAGCAGTACTTC. The whole variable domain, filled in from reference TRBV11-1 and TRBJ2-7, reads EAEVAQSPRYKITEKSQAVAFWCDPISGHATLYWYRQILGQGPELLVQFQDESVVDDSQLPKDRFSAERLKGVDSTLKIQPAELGDSAMYLCASSLDMEQYFGPGTRLTVT.

This clone has just one count. This chain uses TRBV14 with TRBJ2-7; 13 bases fit TRBD2. Trimming cost V 0 bases and J 9 bases; bases outside gene matches: 8. Looked up from germline, CDR1 is SGHDN and CDR2 is FVKESK. The CDR3 consists of 16 residues. The CDR3 loop is CASSQDGTSGRAGQYF. CDR3 bases: TGTGCCAGCAGCCAAGATGGTACTAGCGGGAGGGCCGGGCAGTACTTC.

The chain uses TRBV18 and TRBJ1-1; D is ambiguous. The V gene lost 4 bases and the J gene lost 1 base, with 10 bases spanning the gap. This CDR3 has 14 residues. Germline V gives CDR1 KGHSH, CDR2 LQKENI. Here the CDR3 DNA reads TGTGCCAGCTCACAAATCCTGCCGAACACTGAAGCTTTCTTT. Its protein is CASSQILPNTEAFF. Looking up the rest from reference TRBV18 and TRBJ1-1 gives the full variable domain: NAGVMQNPRHLVRRRGQEARLRCSPMKGHSHVYWYRQLPEEGLKFMVYLQKENIIDESGMPKERFSAEFPKEGPSILRIQQVVRGDSAAYFCASSQILPNTEAFFGQGTRLTVV.